Below, 10 T cell receptor beta chains from the same sample are listed, as sequenced in a study of shared clonotypes between healthy human individuals. CD45RO-negative cells were positively selected for CCR7, leaving out terminally differentiated effector memory CD45RA+ cells. Method: immunoSEQ multiplex PCR; TCRdb's copy keeps in-frame clones and lacks some. The sample yields about 2.1 million clones, 93% seen once. Input material: naive CD8+ T cells from PBMCs. Receptor source: a man aged 18-30 years in good health. Some clones in this sample may be carry-over from other donors' samples.

V usage is TRBV27 and J usage is TRBJ2-7, with TRBD1 identical over 9 bases. The V segment lost 6 bases and the J segment 0 bases; nucleotides outside the gene matches: 3. Germline loops: CDR1 MNHEY, CDR2 SMNVEV (reference sequence). The CDR3 totals 14 residues. DNA of the CDR3: TGTGCCAGCAGCTGGGACAGGGTCTCCTACGAGCAGTACTTC. Amino acid sequence: CASSWDRVSYEQYF.

J is TRBJ2-1 and V is TRBV5-1, with D perhaps being TRBD1 or TRBD2 (5 bases each). This CDR3 has 16 residues. Per germline, CDR1 SGHRS and CDR2 YFSETQ. V was clipped by 0 bases and J by 7 bases, with 17 bases between them. Here the CDR3 reads CASSLGPGYGANEQFF. CDR3 nucleotides: TGCGCCAGCAGCTTGGGGCCGGGATATGGGGCTAATGAGCAGTTCTTC.

The rearrangement joins TRBV7-9 to TRBJ1-4, with no clear D. The CDR3 consists of 14 residues. V dropped 5 bases and J dropped 7 bases, with 14 bases sitting between them. The germline V gene encodes CDR1 SEHNR and CDR2 FQNEAQ (reference sequence). The CDR3 DNA is TGTGCCAGCAGCGTGGGTGGGCTCCTTGAAAAACTGTTTTTT. Translated: CASSVGGLLEKLFF.

The chain has TRBV9 and TRBJ2-3; 8 bases line up with TRBD2. Germline CDR1 SGDLS, CDR2 YYNGEE. The ends lost 0 bases at V and 4 bases at J; junction bases unmatched: 4. The CDR3 covers 15 residues. The CDR3 loop is CASSVVPGGADTQYF. Here the CDR3 DNA reads TGTGCCAGCAGCGTAGTGCCCGGGGGGGCAGATACGCAGTATTTT.

This sequence joins TRBV7-2 and TRBJ1-5; 7 bases map to TRBD1. After removal of 4 bases from V and 3 bases from J, the junction contained 9 bases not matched to a gene. The CDR3 sequence is 16 residues long. Germline V CDR1 and CDR2: SGHTA, FQGNSA. The CDR3 loop is CASSSRTGENNQPQHF. The CDR3 bases are TGTGCCAGCAGCTCCAGGACAGGAGAGAACAATCAGCCCCAGCATTTT.

For this clone: This is likely a read error, given that the CDR3 carries no conserved phenylalanine or tryptophan at its end. The DNA is omitted, as the CDR3 cannot be located on it reliably, and the CDR3 follows TCRdb's listing. V and J are TRBV2 and TRBJ2-7; the table gives TRBD1 as D, unverified against the DNA. Germline V gives CDR1 SNHLY, CDR2 FYNNEI. The CDR3 is 11 amino acids long, termini counted. Here the CDR3 reads CASSGQGLFFC.

This chain uses TRBV28 with TRBJ2-3; weak D call: TRBD1 (6 bases). The CDR3 totals 14 residues. Trimming stripped 2 bases from V and 5 bases from J, with 11 bases between. Germline CDR1 reads MDHEN; CDR2 reads SYDVKM. The CDR3 protein is CASSLPGAGDTQYF. The CDR3 nucleotides are TGTGCCAGCAGTTTACCAGGGGCCGGAGATACGCAGTATTTT.

The chain has TRBV5-5 and TRBJ2-7, with TRBD1 matching 7 bases. Germline trimming cut 3 bases from V and 1 base from J; bases unmatched to any gene: 4. The CDR3 runs to 14 residues. CDR1 and CDR2 (germline): SGHKS, YYEKEE (reference sequence). Here the CDR3 reads CASSSGQRSYEQYF. CDR3 in DNA: TGTGCCAGCAGCTCGGGACAGCGATCCTACGAGCAGTACTTC.

This clone appeared a single time. J is TRBJ2-3 and V is TRBV4-1, with D possibly matching TRBD1 (6 bases). This CDR3 is 17 amino acids long. The germline CDR1 and CDR2 sequences are MGHRA and YSYEKL. Between the trimmed V and J ends, which lost 3 bases and 5 bases, there was a span of 21 bases. The CDR3 here is CASSQPMGAGARDTQYF. In DNA, the CDR3 is TGCGCCAGCAGCCAGCCTATGGGGGCCGGGGCCAGAGATACGCAGTATTTT.

The rearrangement links TRBV4-3 to TRBJ2-7; a possible D gene is TRBD1 (5 bases). Germline V lookup: CDR1 LGHNA, CDR2 YSLEER. CDR3 size: 15 residues. Trimming took 5 bases from V and 0 from J, leaving 14 bases between them. The CDR3 protein is CASSASRGISYEQYF. The CDR3 nucleotides read TGCGCCAGCAGCGCGAGTAGGGGTATCTCCTACGAGCAGTACTTC.